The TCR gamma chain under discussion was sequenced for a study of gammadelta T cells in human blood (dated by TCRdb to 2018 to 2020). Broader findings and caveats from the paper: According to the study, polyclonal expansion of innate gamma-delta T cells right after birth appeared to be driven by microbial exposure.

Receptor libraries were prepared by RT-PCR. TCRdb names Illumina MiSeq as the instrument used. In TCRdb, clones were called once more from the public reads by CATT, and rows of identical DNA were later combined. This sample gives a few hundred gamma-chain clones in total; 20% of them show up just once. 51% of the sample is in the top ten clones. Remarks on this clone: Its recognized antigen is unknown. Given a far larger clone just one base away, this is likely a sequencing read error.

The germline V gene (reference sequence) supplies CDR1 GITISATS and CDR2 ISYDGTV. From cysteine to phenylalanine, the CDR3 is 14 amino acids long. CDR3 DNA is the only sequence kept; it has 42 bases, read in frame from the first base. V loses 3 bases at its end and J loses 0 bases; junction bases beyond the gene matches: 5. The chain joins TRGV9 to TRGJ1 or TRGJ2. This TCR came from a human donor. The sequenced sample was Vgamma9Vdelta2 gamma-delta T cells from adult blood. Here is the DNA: TGTGCCTTGTGGGAGCTCACGAATTATTATAAGAAACTCTTT. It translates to CALWELTNYYKKLF.